This TCR beta chain was documented in a study of OX40 agonist ivuxolimab in advanced cancers. Findings and caveats of the study: Averaging showed that CD8+ T cells had more expanded clones than CD4+ did. CD4+ and CD8+ T cells in blood underwent clonal expansion by week 6 at 0.1 to 3.0 mg/kg.

A word on this clone: Its antigen remains unknown.

This CDR3 is built from 12 residues. Trimming removed 2 bases from V and 10 bases from J, with 6 bases in between. CDR1 is MNHEY and CDR2 is SVGAGI in the germline V gene. The method was immunoSEQ multiplex PCR; TCRdb's version includes in-frame clones alone and lacks a portion of them. The sample shows some 96,000 clones, approximately 90% of them seen only once. The chain combines TRBV6-5 with TRBJ1-6, with unresolved D. The TCR was taken from an adult with an advanced solid tumor such as melanoma, head and neck, liver or kidney cancer. The sample was CD4+ or CD8+ T cells sorted from blood, taken in a trial of the OX40 agonist ivuxolimab. The CDR3 DNA sequence: TGTGCCAGCAGTTACGCGTCCTCACCCCTCCACTTT. Translating gives CASSYASSPLHF.